This TCR beta chain came from a study of molecular identifiers for immune sequencing clone quantification. TCRdb called the PCR reads again in MiXCR, with one record for every CDR3 protein. The sample holds tens of thousands of distinct CDR3 sequences, around 18% seen once. This clonotype occurred many times. What it recognizes is unknown. The CDR3 length is 13 residues. V was trimmed by 5 bases and J by 5 bases, leaving 12 bases between them. Germline CDR1 and CDR2: SEHNR and FQNEAQ (reference sequence). CD8+CD4-CCR7+CD45RA+ cells were sorted as naive CD8 T cells. Study findings and constraints: Clones above 20 RNA copies contained over 98% of effector molecules but under 1% of naive ones. Detectable among over 900,000 naive cells, according to reports, was Jurkat TCR RNA spiked in from one cell.

This chain links TRBV7-9 with TRBJ2-5, with D unclear. Source material: naive CD8+ T cells from blood, with Jurkat cell RNA spiked in. Noted subset: FACS-sorted CD8+CD4-CCR7+CD45RA+ naive T cells. The sequence was obtained from a human donor in good health. Some libraries in this study had Jurkat cell RNA spiked in. CDR3 DNA: TGTGCCAGCAGCGGCCGGGTCCGGGAGACCCAGTACTTC. The encoded protein is CASSGRVRETQYF.